Presented here are 13 T cell receptor beta chains from one specimen sequenced in a study of cytomegalovirus exposure and HLA in healthy donors. PCR amplification relied on 60 Vbeta primers (plus 13 Jbeta primers). The assay was immunoSEQ multiplex PCR, and TCRdb's table has in-frame clones only and misses some. The sample has some 150,000 clones. The specimen sequenced was PBMCs. The receptors stem from a woman aged 18-29 years in good health and CMV-seronegative.

The chain couples TRBV4-2 to TRBJ2-2, with a weak D call TRBD1 (6 bases). This CDR3 has 17 amino acids. The germline V gene has CDR1 LGHNA and CDR2 YNFKEQ. With 4 bases removed from V and 0 bases from J, the gap between germline ends came to 15 bases. CDR3 DNA: TGTGCCAGCAGCCCCGGGCTTGGGACAACGAACACCGGGGAGCTGTTTTTT. Translated, it gives CASSPGLGTTNTGELFF.

The chain employs TRBV2 and TRBJ2-7, with a possible D match to TRBD1 (5 bases). Looked up from germline, CDR1 is SNHLY and CDR2 is FYNNEI. V was pared by 6 bases and J by 0 bases, with 24 bases between. CDR3 length: 18 amino acids. CDR3 sequence: CASSFSESQGLGSYEQYF. In nucleotides, the CDR3 is TGTGCCAGCAGCTTCTCAGAGTCTCAGGGCCTGGGCTCCTACGAGCAGTACTTC.

The chain carries TRBV5-1 and TRBJ2-1, with TRBD1 matching 7 bases. Germline V gene lookup returns CDR1 SGHRS and CDR2 YFSETQ. This CDR3 has 16 residues. V trimming: 4 bases; J trimming: 7 bases; junction bases outside the gene matches: 14. The CDR3 protein is CASSPGATGMWNEQFF. CDR3 DNA: TGCGCCAGCAGCCCCGGGGCGACAGGGATGTGGAATGAGCAGTTCTTC. The entire variable domain, with the rest obtained from reference TRBV5-1 and TRBJ2-1, is as follows: KAGVTQTPRYLIKTRGQQVTLSCSPISGHRSVSWYQQTPGQGLQFLFEYFSETQRNKGNFPGRFSGRQFSNSRSEMNVSTLELGDSALYLCASSPGATGMWNEQFFGPGTRLTVL.

This chain's CDR3 is CASLRNTEAFF. In DNA, the CDR3 is TGTGCCAGCCTAAGGAACACTGAAGCTTTCTTT. J is TRBJ1-1 and V is TRBV25-1; D call uncertain. The ends were cut back, 8 bases at V and 1 base at J, with 5 bases in the middle. This CDR3 comprises 11 residues. Looked up from germline, CDR1 is MGHDK and CDR2 is SYGVNS. The variable domain in full, completed from reference TRBV25-1 and TRBJ1-1, reads EADIYQTPRYLVIGTGKKITLECSQTMGHDKMYWYQQDPGMELHLIHYSYGVNSTEKGDLSSESTVSRIRTEHFPLTLESARPSHTSQYLCASLRNTEAFFGQGTRLTVV.

The chain employs TRBV15 and TRBJ2-1; the match to TRBD1 covers 9 bases. The CDR3 consists of 16 residues. Germline lookup yields CDR1 LNHNV and CDR2 YYDKDF (reference sequence). The V and J ends lost 3 bases and 5 bases, in that order; junction bases with no gene match: 8. Written as DNA, the CDR3 is TGTGCCACCAGCAGCCCTGCCGGGACAGGGAACAATGAGCAGTTCTTC. Its protein is CATSSPAGTGNNEQFF.

The gene calls are TRBV29-1 and TRBJ2-2; possibly TRBD2 for D (5 bases). Trimming pared 7 bases from V and 4 bases from J, leaving 10 bases between. From germline, CDR1 is SQVTM and CDR2 ANQGSEA. The CDR3 runs to 12 residues. The CDR3: CSATSGTGELFF. CDR3 bases: TGCAGCGCCACAAGCGGCACCGGGGAGCTGTTTTTT.

The rearrangement uses TRBV30 and TRBJ1-4, with 8 bases fitting TRBD1. The CDR3 contains 14 residues. Germline values: CDR1 GTSNPN, CDR2 SVGIG (reference sequence). With 1 base clipped from V and 4 bases from J, the junction kept 2 bases outside the gene matches. The CDR3 DNA reads TGTGCCTGGAGTGCACAGGGGGGTAATGAAAAACTGTTTTTT. Translated: CAWSAQGGNEKLFF. Full variable domain (remainder filled in from reference TRBV30 and TRBJ1-4): SQTIHQWPATLVQPVGSPLSLECTVEGTSNPNLYWYRQAAGRGLQLLFYSVGIGQISSEVPQNLSASRPQDRQFILSSKKLLLSDSGFYLCAWSAQGGNEKLFFGSGTQLSVL.

V gene TRBV27 combines with J gene TRBJ2-7; TRBD1 aligns across 7 bases. The V segment lost 4 bases and the J segment 9 bases; nucleotides outside the gene matches: 12. Germline-derived CDR1 and CDR2 are MNHEY and SMNVEV (reference sequence). CDR3 length: 14 residues. The CDR3 DNA follows: TGTGCCAGCAGTTCAAGGGGGCCCGGAGTAAGGCAGTACGTC. Amino acid sequence: CASSSRGPGVRQYV.

The rearrangement joins TRBV2 to TRBJ1-1; perhaps TRBD1 as D (6 bases). The CDR3 runs to 13 residues. CDR1 is SNHLY, CDR2 FYNNEI, per germline. The CDR3 DNA reads as TGTGTCAGTAAACAGGGACTGAACACTGAAGCTTTCTTT. Translating it yields CVSKQGLNTEAFF. Variable domain in full (rest from reference TRBV2 and TRBJ1-1): EPEVTQTPSHQVTQMGQEVILRCVPISNHLYFYWYRQILGQKVEFLVSFYNNEISEKSEIFDDQFSVERPDGSNFTLKIRSTKLEDSAMYFCVSKQGLNTEAFFGQGTRLTVV.

The chain is built from TRBV9 and TRBJ2-1, with TRBD2 identical over 8 bases. The CDR3 has 11 residues. The V and J ends lost 7 bases and 9 bases, in that order; junction bases with no gene match: 3. In germline, CDR1 is SGDLS, CDR2 YYNGEE. CDR3 in DNA: TGTGCCAGCTCGGGAGGGGGTGAGCAGTTCTTC. Its protein product is CASSGGGEQFF. Full variable domain (missing parts from reference TRBV9 and TRBJ2-1): DSGVTQTPKHLITATGQRVTLRCSPRSGDLSVYWYQQSLDQGLQFLIQYYNGEERAKGNILERFSAQQFPDLHSELNLSSLELGDSALYFCASSGGGEQFFGPGTRLTVL.

V gene TRBV10-3 combines with J gene TRBJ2-7; 12 nucleotides agree with TRBD2. V gave up 6 bases and J gave up 5 bases; unmatched junction bases: 2. CDR3 length equals 13 residues. Looked up from germline, CDR1 is ENHRY and CDR2 is SYGVKD. The CDR3 reads CAIRTSGSHEQYF. The CDR3 DNA reads as TGTGCCATCAGGACTAGCGGGAGCCACGAGCAGTACTTC.

The genes are TRBV30 and TRBJ2-3; D is undetermined. V was pared by 1 base and J by 0 bases, with 2 bases between. This CDR3 has 12 amino acids. Germline CDR1 reads GTSNPN; CDR2 reads SVGIG (reference sequence). CDR3 bases: TGTGCCTGGAGTGCTAGCACAGATACGCAGTATTTT. The encoded protein is CAWSASTDTQYF.

J is TRBJ1-2 and V is TRBV11-3; D remains ambiguous. Germline values: CDR1 SGHNT, CDR2 YENEEA. V was clipped by 3 bases and J by 0 bases, with 11 bases between them. The CDR3 extends over 15 amino acids. CDR3 nucleotide sequence: TGTGCCAGCAGCTTGGAGGGCGCAGCTAACTATGGCTACACCTTC. This sequence encodes CASSLEGAANYGYTF.